A selection of T cell receptor beta chains follows, all from one sample in a study of T-cell reconstitution after alpha-beta-depleted transplantation in children. TCRdb used MiXCR to reprocess the PCR reads, holding one entry per CDR3 protein. Of fewer than 400,000 distinct CDR3 sequences in the sample, just over 20% were seen once. Here the sequenced sample was PBMCs from the stem cell graft donor, taken from the stem cell graft. These receptors all stem from a human donor who donated a stem cell graft to a child with acute myeloid leukemia. The CDR3 runs from the conserved cysteine through the conserved F or W. The D gene is left open where the match is weak. Only part of the rows carry a size: once, few, many, or a class if the clone is expanded.

abundance,len,j_gene,d_gene,v_gene,CDR3aa,CDR3nt
many,13,TRBJ2-1,-,TRBV27,CASSLTRFNEQFF,TGTGCCAGCAGTTTAACTAGATTCAATGAGCAGTTCTTC
once,16,TRBJ1-4,TRBD1,TRBV27,CASSTERQGPNEKLFF,TGTGCCAGCAGTACGGAACGACAGGGGCCTAATGAAAAACTGTTTTTT
few,15,TRBJ2-1,TRBD2,TRBV28,CASSFGLAGVDEQFF,TGTGCCAGCAGTTTCGGACTAGCGGGAGTCGATGAGCAGTTCTTC
few,15,TRBJ2-5,TRBD2,TRBV20-1,CSARVADGRQETQYF,TGCAGTGCTCGAGTAGCGGACGGGAGGCAAGAGACCCAGTACTTC
few,17,TRBJ1-1,TRBD1,TRBV20-1,CSARDKWTPGQGFEAFF,TGCAGTGCTAGAGATAAATGGACACCGGGACAGGGGTTTGAAGCTTTCTTT
-,14,TRBJ2-5,-,TRBV28,CASSLPTQQETQYF,TGTGCCAGCAGTTTGCCGACACAACAAGAGACCCAGTACTTC
few,15,TRBJ2-1,-,TRBV20-1,CSAGGGSSKFYEQFF,TGCAGTGCTGGCGGTGGTAGCTCCAAGTTCTATGAGCAGTTCTTC
few,13,TRBJ1-5,-,TRBV28,CASSDTTDQPQHF,TGTGCCAGCAGTGACACTACCGATCAGCCCCAGCATTTT
-,15,TRBJ2-1,-,TRBV5-1,CASSAGTTPYNEQFF,TGCGCCAGCAGCGCAGGGACCACACCCTACAATGAGCAGTTCTTC
-,16,TRBJ2-3,-,TRBV4-1,CASSPGKLLSTDTQYF,TGCGCCAGCAGCCCCGGGAAGCTGCTGAGCACAGATACGCAGTATTTT
-,16,TRBJ2-1,-,TRBV5-1,CASSGGPRLQYNEQFF,TGCGCCAGCAGCGGGGGCCCTAGGCTCCAATACAATGAGCAGTTTTTC
many,16,TRBJ2-1,TRBD1,TRBV24-1,CATSDRGTAWSDEQFF,TGTGCCACCAGTGATCGAGGGACAGCGTGGTCGGATGAGCAGTTCTTC
-,19,TRBJ2-1,TRBD2,TRBV28,CASSLLGLAGGGAYNEQFF,TGTGCCAGCAGTTTGCTGGGACTAGCGGGAGGTGGTGCCTACAATGAGCAGTTCTTC
-,14,TRBJ1-1,-,TRBV10-3,CAIRSRGTGTEAFF,TGTGCCATCAGGAGTAGGGGTACGGGCACTGAAGCTTTCTTT
many,14,TRBJ1-1,-,TRBV5-1,CASSFRDTNTEAFF,TGCGCCAGCAGCTTCCGGGACACGAACACTGAAGCTTTCTTT
few,14,TRBJ2-3,-,TRBV24-1,CATSEGLLTDTQYF,TGTGCCACCAGTGAGGGGCTACTCACAGATACGCAGTATTTT
-,16,TRBJ1-4,-,TRBV15,CATSRDPTATNEKLFF,TGTGCCACCAGCAGAGACCCGACAGCAACTAATGAAAAACTGTTTTTT
few,14,TRBJ1-2,-,TRBV7-2,CASSLGGGDYGYTF,TGTGCCAGCAGCTTGGGAGGTGGGGACTATGGCTACACCTTC
many,15,TRBJ2-7,TRBD2,TRBV18,CASSPAGTSGYEQYF,TGTGCCAGCTCACCAGCAGGGACTAGCGGGTACGAGCAGTACTTC
-,11,TRBJ2-5,TRBD1,TRBV20-1,CSAMTGETQYF,TGCAGTGCAATGACAGGGGAGACCCAGTACTTC
-,16,TRBJ2-3,-,TRBV4-1,CASSQATTLTTDTQYF,TGCGCCAGCAGCCAAGCGACGACCTTAACCACAGATACGCAGTATTTT
few,14,TRBJ2-1,-,TRBV28,CASRSGPLDNEQFF,TGTGCCAGCCGGAGCGGGCCCCTGGACAATGAGCAGTTCTTC
few,14,TRBJ2-1,TRBD1,TRBV29-1,CSVERQGPYNEQFF,TGCAGCGTTGAAAGACAGGGTCCCTACAATGAGCAGTTCTTC
few,14,TRBJ2-1,-,TRBV12-3/TRBV12-4,CASSLGGTLGEQFF,TGTGCCAGCAGTTTAGGAGGCACACTGGGTGAGCAGTTCTTC
-,13,TRBJ2-7,-,TRBV24-1,CATSASGTREQYF,TGTGCCACCAGTGCCTCCGGGACGCGAGAGCAGTACTTC
few,15,TRBJ1-5,TRBD1,TRBV19,CASQVRTGGDQPQHF,TGTGCCAGTCAAGTCCGGACAGGGGGCGATCAGCCCCAGCATTTT
few,18,TRBJ2-1,TRBD2,TRBV29-1,CSVTTSGRAFSRYNEQFF,TGCAGCGTGACGACTAGCGGGAGGGCCTTTTCAAGGTACAATGAGCAGTTCTTC
-,17,TRBJ2-2,TRBD2,TRBV7-6,CASSFPRTSGNTGELFF,TGTGCCAGCAGCTTTCCCCGGACTAGCGGGAACACCGGGGAGCTGTTTTTT
once,17,TRBJ2-6,-,TRBV6-4,CASSDKGGLSGANVLTF,TGTGCCAGCAGTGACAAGGGGGGTCTCTCTGGGGCCAACGTCCTGACTTTC
few,13,TRBJ2-3,-,TRBV28,CASSFTATDTQYF,TGTGCCAGCAGTTTCACGGCCACAGATACGCAGTATTTT
-,15,TRBJ2-7,TRBD2,TRBV5-1,CASSLVPAGSYEQYF,TGCGCCAGCAGCTTGGTTCCAGCGGGGTCCTACGAGCAGTACTTC
-,13,TRBJ2-7,TRBD2,TRBV27,CASGAGRPYEQYF,TGTGCCAGCGGGGCCGGGAGGCCTTACGAGCAGTACTTC
many,13,TRBJ1-1,TRBD1,TRBV20-1,CSARGQGDTEAFF,TGCAGTGCTAGAGGACAGGGGGACACTGAAGCTTTCTTT
many,13,TRBJ1-2,-,TRBV12-3/TRBV12-4,CASSLRGGYGYTF,TGTGCCAGCAGTTTAAGGGGCGGCTATGGCTACACCTTC
few,17,TRBJ2-3,TRBD2,TRBV7-2,CASSLALSGRGTDTQYF,TGTGCCAGCAGCTTAGCCCTTAGCGGGAGGGGCACAGATACGCAGTATTTT
many,14,TRBJ2-2,-,TRBV20-1,CSARRQSNTGELFF,TGCAGTGCTAGGCGCCAGTCGAACACCGGGGAGCTGTTTTTT
-,12,TRBJ2-1,TRBD1,TRBV28,CASSGTVNEQFF,TGTGCCAGCAGTGGGACAGTCAATGAGCAGTTCTTC
-,15,TRBJ2-2,-,TRBV15,CATSRLQGNPGELFF,TGTGCCACCAGCAGATTACAGGGAAACCCCGGGGAGCTGTTTTTT